This entry lists 13 T cell receptor beta chains sequenced from one sample in a study of T-cell memory formation after mild COVID-19. Using its own MiXCR run on the 5' RACE reads, TCRdb lists one record per CDR3 protein. The sample consists of fewer than 30,000 distinct CDR3 sequences, around 10% of them appearing once. Sequences were obtained from PBMCs or a T cell subset sorted from them (not recorded which). The receptor set was obtained from an adult woman who had mild COVID-19 (a few samples of this study predate the infection). Cell type and time point are not known.

The CDR3 loop reads CASSRPGRDQPQHF. CDR3 DNA: TGTGCCAGCAGCCGCCCCGGCCGGGATCAGCCCCAGCATTTT. The chain couples TRBV27 to TRBJ1-5; D uncertain. Trimming stripped 6 bases from V and 5 bases from J, with 14 bases between. The germline V gene has CDR1 MNHEY and CDR2 SMNVEV (reference sequence). The CDR3 totals 14 residues.

This clonotype was recorded at least ten times. The chain has TRBV5-1 and TRBJ2-3, with D perhaps assigned TRBD1 or TRBD2 (5 bases each). CDR3 size: 12 residues. Germline CDR1 is SGHRS and CDR2 is YFSETQ. V was shortened by 3 bases and J by 9 bases, with 11 bases between the two germline ends. The CDR3 DNA reads as TGCGCCAGCAGCTCCACCGGGGCCACGCAGTATTTT. Translating gives CASSSTGATQYF.

This clonotype was seen many times. The chain recombines TRBV5-4 with TRBJ2-3, with no clear D. The V end lost 5 bases, the J end lost 0 bases, and 4 bases lay between the germline ends. Germline V gene data show CDR1 as SGHNT and CDR2 as YYREEE (reference sequence). The CDR3 is 12 residues long. The CDR3 protein is CASSTSTDTQYF. In nucleotides, the CDR3 is TGTGCCAGCAGTACTAGCACAGATACGCAGTATTTT.

This clonotype was counted at least ten times. The chain recombines TRBV5-1 with TRBJ2-1; TRBD2 might be the D (5 bases). The germline V gene encodes CDR1 SGHRS and CDR2 YFSETQ. The CDR3 runs 15 residues. V shed 3 bases and J shed 8 bases, with 18 bases lying between them. The CDR3 DNA reads TGCGCCAGCAGCTATCCCCTTACTAGAAGTGATGAGCAGTTCTTC. Its protein is CASSYPLTRSDEQFF.

This clonotype was counted at least ten times. The chain combines TRBV6-6 with TRBJ1-6, with 9 bases matching TRBD1. CDR3 size: 15 residues. Looked up from germline, CDR1 is MNHNY and CDR2 is SVGAGI (reference sequence). V dropped 6 bases and J dropped 9; count of bases not matched to a gene: 9. The CDR3 loop is CASRGRTGDISPLHF. The CDR3 DNA reads TGTGCCAGCAGAGGGAGGACAGGGGATATTTCACCCCTCCACTTT.

Ten or more counts support this clonotype. This chain joins TRBV6-1 and TRBJ1-2; 8 nucleotides match TRBD1. Germline CDR1 and CDR2: MNHNS and SASEGT. V lost 1 base, J lost 5 bases, and 3 bases stayed unmatched. The CDR3 extends over 14 amino acids. CDR3 DNA sequence: TGTGCCAGCAGTGAAGGGACAGGGTTGTATGGCTACACCTTC. Residues: CASSEGTGLYGYTF.

In this sample, this clonotype turned up many times. The genes are TRBV5-4 and TRBJ2-7, with D possibly matching TRBD2 (6 bases). Germline CDR1 SGHNT, CDR2 YYREEE (reference sequence). The germline V and J ends were trimmed by 0 bases and 1 base, with 11 bases remaining between them. The CDR3 consists of 15 residues. CDR3 in amino acids: CASSLDPDYSYEQYF. CDR3 DNA: TGTGCCAGCAGCTTGGATCCGGACTATTCCTACGAGCAGTACTTC. Full variable domain (missing parts from reference TRBV5-4 and TRBJ2-7): ETGVTQSPTHLIKTRGQQVTLRCSSQSGHNTVSWYQQALGQGPQFIFQYYREEENGRGNFPPRFSGLQFPNYSSELNVNALELDDSALYLCASSLDPDYSYEQYFGPGTRLTVT.

Ten or more counts support this clonotype. This rearrangement joins TRBV4-2 to TRBJ2-2; TRBD2 matches at 11 bases. J lost 7 bases, V lost 4 bases, and 11 bases had no gene match. The germline gives CDR1 LGHNA, CDR2 YNFKEQ. The CDR3 loop spans 17 amino acids. Written as DNA, the CDR3 is TGTGCCAGCAGCCCTGCTACTAGCGGGAGAGGTGGCGGGGAGCTGTTTTTT. Translated, it gives CASSPATSGRGGGELFF.

This clonotype was recorded at least ten times. The chain uses TRBV5-1 and TRBJ2-7; D is possibly TRBD1 or TRBD2 (6 bases each). V lost 7 bases and J 7 bases, leaving 24 bases between the germline ends. The CDR3 is 15 amino acids. Germline V gene lookup returns CDR1 SGHRS and CDR2 YFSETQ. CDR3 DNA sequence: TGCGCCAGCTCCCTAATCGGGACTCAAGGGGGGGAGCAGTACTTC. It codes for CASSLIGTQGGEQYF.

The sample holds many counts of this clonotype. The V and J genes are TRBV19 and TRBJ1-1; weak D call: TRBD1 (6 bases). The CDR3 spans 13 residues. V was cut by 2 bases and J by 7 bases, with 11 bases left in between. Germline V gene lookup returns CDR1 LNHDA and CDR2 SQIVND (reference sequence). The CDR3 coding sequence is TGTGCCAGTAGTATAAACGACAGGCTTGAAGCTTTCTTT. Amino acids: CASSINDRLEAFF. Based on the CDR3 plus reference TRBV19 and TRBJ1-1, the full variable domain is DGGITQSPKYLFRKEGQNVTLSCEQNLNHDAMYWYRQDPGQGLRLIYYSQIVNDFQKGDIAEGYSVSREKKESFPLTVTSAQKNPTAFYLCASSINDRLEAFFGQGTRLTVV.

This clonotype was observed at least ten times. This chain uses TRBV12-3 or TRBV12-4 with TRBJ2-5; TRBD2 is a possible D gene (7 bases). V lost 6 bases and J 2 bases, leaving 19 bases between the germline ends. This CDR3 region has 16 residues. The CDR3 loop is CASRPSGGGSQETQYF. The CDR3 coding sequence is TGTGCCAGCAGGCCCTCGGGCGGGGGCTCTCAAGAGACCCAGTACTTC.

This clonotype showed up many times. The chain links TRBV5-6 to TRBJ2-7; D ambiguous. The CDR3 spans 15 residues. The germline CDR1 and CDR2 sequences are SGHDT and YYEEEE. The V and J ends lost 3 bases and 5 bases respectively, with 18 bases between them. The CDR3 DNA reads as TGTGCCAGCAGCTCGGGCCGGTTACTAACCAACGAGCAGTACTTC. This sequence encodes CASSSGRLLTNEQYF. The full variable domain, in which reference TRBV5-6 and TRBJ2-7 provide the parts outside the CDR3, is DAGVTQSPTHLIKTRGQQVTLRCSPKSGHDTVSWYQQALGQGPQFIFQYYEEEERQRGNFPDRFSGHQFPNYSSELNVNALLLGDSALYLCASSSGRLLTNEQYFGPGTRLTVT.

This clonotype was seen ten or more times. The gene calls are TRBV20-1 and TRBJ2-3, with 9 bases that match TRBD2. CDR3 size: 15 residues. The trim removed 6 bases at V and 4 bases at J, leaving 11 bases unmatched. Germline lookup yields CDR1 DFQATT and CDR2 SNEGSKA (reference sequence). CDR3 amino acids: CSAKLAGTAPDTQYF. The DNA for the CDR3 is TGCAGTGCAAAGCTAGCGGGGACCGCCCCAGATACGCAGTATTTT.